This entry features one T cell receptor (beta chain) sequence. TCRdb re-called the RT-PCR reads through MiXCR, storing one row per CDR3 protein. The data show about 230,000 distinct CDR3 sequences, with less than 15% seen just once and around 10% held by the top ten. The data originate from a study of patients and donors after allogeneic stem cell transplantation. CDR1 LNHDA and CDR2 SQIVND come from the germline V gene (reference sequence). V lost 1 base to trimming and J lost 0 bases, with 10 bases between them. The CDR3 extends over 16 amino acids. Sequenced input: blood, either unsorted or a sorted T cell fraction (not recorded which). The rearrangement links TRBV19 to TRBJ2-4, with D unclear. The clonotype originates from a human donor who was either an allogeneic HSCT recipient or a stem cell or donor lymphocyte infusion donor (not recorded which). It is not recorded whose cells these are; they may come from a transplant donor. CDR3 coding DNA: TGTGCCAGTAGTATAGGTAGGAGCGCAGCCAAAAACATTCAGTACTTC. This translates into CASSIGRSAAKNIQYF.